The clone carrying this TCR beta chain has a handful of counts. Its antigen is not identified. V shed 3 bases and J 5 bases; nucleotides not matched to a gene: 3. The CDR3 contains 13 residues. Germline CDR1 reads SGDLS; CDR2 reads YYNGEE. This sample stems from a study of beta chain features in type 1 diabetes. Study outcomes and limitations: Comparison showed that naive, central memory and Treg TCRB repertoires appeared more similar among patients than among healthy donors. Sequencing from cDNA could over-represent high-TCR-expressing cells.

The isolated RNA, all of it, was reverse transcribed, so expressed TCRB transcripts were what got sequenced. Produced via immunoSEQ multiplex PCR; TCRdb's table is partial and in-frame only. The repertoire consists of some 240,000 clones, with under 13% occurring once and the leading ten covering roughly 1.3%. Sequencing was done on a sample of central memory CD4+ T cells from blood. The V and J genes are TRBV9 and TRBJ2-3; 7 bases line up with TRBD2. The sequence was obtained from a man between 18 and 35 years old in good health. In DNA form, the CDR3 reads TGTGCCAGCAGCGCCTTAGCGGGAGATACGCAGTATTTT. This encodes CASSALAGDTQYF.